This note documents a single T cell receptor (beta chain) sequence. Its antigen is currently unknown. Researchers ran the PCR with 60 Vbeta and 13 Jbeta primers. Assay: immunoSEQ multiplex PCR; the TCRdb copy retains only in-frame clones and omits some. Of over 55,000 clones detected, around 80% appear once; the ten largest clones hold about 4.7%. The sample is drawn from a study of cytomegalovirus exposure and HLA in healthy donors. The donors gave bone marrow, and they were healthy. Whole-study findings and limits: Earlier analysis yielded a pattern in which most TCR beta V segments were productive about 90% or about 30% of the time. HLA alleles were associated with around 17,000 TCR beta sequences in a later analysis at 0.05 false discovery rate. A list of 150 to 200 TCR beta chains associated with cytomegalovirus was given.

The germline CDR1 and CDR2 sequences are MGHRA and YSYEKL. This CDR3 is built from 13 residues. Between the trimmed V and J ends, which lost 6 bases and 1 base, there was a span of 9 bases. The sample taken for sequencing was PBMCs. The rearrangement joins TRBV4-1 to TRBJ1-1; D not resolved. The clonotype originates from a woman in her thirties in good health and CMV-seronegative. The CDR3 region is CASSPTSNTEAFF. CDR3 nucleotides: TGCGCCAGCAGTCCGACTTCGAACACTGAAGCTTTCTTT.